The 24 T cell receptor beta chains in this list originate from one sample, sequenced in a study of blood T cell repertoires in COVID-19. Libraries were prepared by immunoSEQ multiplex PCR; TCRdb keeps only in-frame clonotypes and omits some of them. The sample yields roughly 120,000 clones, approximately 87% seen once. The sequencing input was peripheral blood. The receptors come from a woman between 50 and 59 years old with acute or convalescent COVID-19.

The gene calls are TRBV10-1 and TRBJ2-7; 9 bases align to TRBD2. The CDR3 consists of 17 residues. Germline V gene data show CDR1 as WNHNN and CDR2 as SYGVQD (reference sequence). V was pared by 0 bases and J by 0 bases, with 6 bases of the junction left unmatched. The CDR3 region has the DNA TGCGCCAGCAGTGAGTCGCAGGCGGGGGGGCCCTCCTACGAGCAGTACTTC. This gives the protein CASSESQAGGPSYEQYF.

The chain combines TRBV4-1 with TRBJ1-2, with 8 nucleotides matching TRBD1. Germline CDR1 reads MGHRA; CDR2 reads YSYEKL. With V trimmed by 3 bases and J by 6 bases, 9 bases remained unmatched. This CDR3 is 15 amino acids long. For the CDR3, the DNA is TGCGCCAGCAGCCACCCGGGACAGGATTTGGATGGCTACACCTTC. It yields the protein CASSHPGQDLDGYTF.

The genes are TRBV2 and TRBJ1-1; D gene uncertain. This CDR3 region has 12 residues. Germline CDR1 is SNHLY and CDR2 is FYNNEI. V lost 7 bases to trimming and J lost 3 bases, with 9 bases between them. The CDR3 loop is CASKAFYTEAFF. CDR3 DNA: TGTGCCAGCAAAGCGTTTTACACTGAAGCTTTCTTT.

V usage is TRBV6-5 and J usage is TRBJ1-5; tentative D call: TRBD1 (5 bases). V shed 7 bases and J shed 0 bases, with 13 bases lying between them. The CDR3 length is 15 residues. Germline values: CDR1 MNHEY, CDR2 SVGAGI. The CDR3 region is CASMGQGNSNQPQHF. The CDR3, as DNA: TGTGCCAGCATGGGCCAGGGAAATAGCAATCAGCCCCAGCATTTT.

This clone was seen a handful of times. The V gene is TRBV6-2 or TRBV6-3, the J gene TRBJ2-1; 9 bases fit TRBD2. V lost 0 bases to trimming and J lost 3 bases; unmatched junction nucleotides: 6. CDR1 is MNHEY, CDR2 SVGEGT, per germline. The CDR3 extends over 17 amino acids. The CDR3: CASSYSPASGIYNEQFF. The CDR3 bases are TGTGCCAGCAGTTACTCCCCCGCTAGCGGGATCTACAATGAGCAGTTCTTC.

The CDR3 here is CACPSGGAYGYTF. The CDR3 nucleotides are TGTGCCTGCCCCTCAGGGGGAGCCTATGGCTACACCTTC. The genes are TRBV30 and TRBJ1-2, with 7 bases identical to TRBD1. The germline CDR1 and CDR2 sequences are GTSNPN and SVGIG (reference sequence). Trimming removed 6 bases from V and 4 bases from J; junction bases left unmatched: 8. This CDR3 has 13 residues.

The J gene is TRBJ1-4, the V gene TRBV10-2; tentative D call: TRBD1 (6 bases). Trimming left V 4 bases short and J 8 bases short, with 14 bases between. The germline CDR1 and CDR2 sequences are WSHSY and SAAADI. CDR3 length equals 14 residues. As DNA, the CDR3 is TGCGCCAGCAGTGTGGGGGGGCTTGGGGAAAAACTGTTTTTT. It encodes CASSVGGLGEKLFF.

This clone was seen a handful of times. The chain joins TRBV7-8 to TRBJ1-2; the D gene is possibly TRBD1 (5 bases). The germline V gene encodes CDR1 SGHVS and CDR2 FQNEAQ. V shed 8 bases and J shed 3 bases, with 10 bases lying between them. CDR3 length equals 12 residues. DNA of the CDR3: TGTGCCAGCGCGATGACAGACTATGGCTACACCTTC. Residues: CASAMTDYGYTF.

V is TRBV4-3 and J is TRBJ1-5; 7 bases line up with TRBD1. The CDR3 is 16 amino acids. The ends lost 0 bases at V and 5 bases at J; junction bases unmatched: 7. Germline V gene sequence: CDR1 LGHNA, CDR2 YSLEER. Here the CDR3 DNA reads TGCGCCAGCAGCCAAGATAGCACAGGGGCGTATCAGCCCCAGCATTTT. Its translation is CASSQDSTGAYQPQHF.

This clone was seen once. The rearrangement links TRBV2 to TRBJ2-4; D is perhaps TRBD2 (6 bases). The V gene's germline CDR1 is SNHLY and CDR2 FYNNEI. Trimming took 2 bases from V and 2 from J, leaving 13 bases between them. CDR3 length: 16 amino acids. The CDR3 loop reads CASSELVAVPKNIQYF. CDR3 sequence (DNA): TGTGCCAGCAGTGAATTGGTAGCGGTCCCCAAAAACATTCAGTACTTC.

This rearrangement joins TRBV19 to TRBJ1-5, with D possibly being TRBD1 (5 bases). With 10 bases removed from V and 5 bases from J, the gap between germline ends came to 9 bases. This CDR3 has 11 residues. Germline-derived CDR1 and CDR2 are LNHDA and SQIVND (reference sequence). The CDR3 region is CAIYRHQPQHF. The DNA for the CDR3 is TGTGCCATCTACAGGCATCAGCCCCAGCATTTT.

J is TRBJ1-2 and V is TRBV6-6; D gene uncertain. The CDR3 is made up of 13 amino acids. CDR1 is MNHNY and CDR2 is SVGAGI in the germline V gene (reference sequence). V was pared by 7 bases and J by 7 bases, with 16 bases between. DNA of the CDR3: TGTGCCAGCACGCAAACGGGTGTGGGTGGCTACACCTTC. The encoded protein is CASTQTGVGGYTF.

The chain couples TRBV10-2 to TRBJ1-1, with D hard to call. This CDR3 has 14 residues. Germline CDR1 WSHSY, CDR2 SAAADI. V gave up 3 bases and J gave up 0 bases, with 8 bases separating them. The CDR3 loop reads CASSDQQLNTEAFF. CDR3 DNA: TGCGCCAGCAGTGATCAACAGTTGAACACTGAAGCTTTCTTT.

The genes are TRBV9 and TRBJ2-7; 9 nucleotides line up with TRBD1. There are 16 residues in the CDR3. After removal of 0 bases from V and 3 bases from J, the junction contained 7 bases not matched to a gene. The germline V gene has CDR1 SGDLS and CDR2 YYNGEE. Here the CDR3 reads CASSVAEGTGFYEQYF. The CDR3, as DNA: TGTGCCAGCAGCGTAGCTGAGGGGACAGGGTTCTACGAGCAGTACTTC.

The chain couples TRBV7-9 to TRBJ1-1; TRBD1 matches 7 bases. V shed 7 bases, J shed 1 base, and the junction held 18 bases outside the gene matches. The germline V gene has CDR1 SEHNR and CDR2 FQNEAQ (reference sequence). The CDR3 has 18 residues. CDR3 in amino acids: CASNQARDSVIRNTEAFF. As DNA, the CDR3 is TGTGCCAGCAACCAAGCCCGGGACAGCGTTATAAGGAACACTGAAGCTTTCTTT.

The V call is TRBV11-2, the J call TRBJ1-4; TRBD1 agrees at 9 bases. V lost 5 bases and J lost 0; bases outside the gene matches: 7. CDR1 and CDR2 (germline): SGHAT, FQNNGV. CDR3 length equals 17 residues. The CDR3 protein is CASSPGQGFPTNEKLFF. CDR3 coding DNA: TGTGCCAGCAGCCCTGGACAGGGGTTCCCAACTAATGAAAAACTGTTTTTT.

This sequence joins TRBV5-1 and TRBJ2-1, with TRBD1 as a possible D gene (6 bases). This CDR3 is 12 amino acids long. Trimming took 5 bases from V and 7 from J, leaving 10 bases between them. Germline V gives CDR1 SGHRS, CDR2 YFSETQ. The CDR3 nucleotides read TGCGCCAGCAGTTTACAGGGTAATGAGCAGTTCTTC. Translating it yields CASSLQGNEQFF.

J is TRBJ1-2 and V is TRBV29-1, with a possible D match to TRBD1 (6 bases). The V end was cut by 5 bases, the J end by 4 bases, with 11 bases between. The germline gives CDR1 SQVTM, CDR2 ANQGSEA. The CDR3 sequence is 12 residues long. DNA of the CDR3: TGCAGCGTTACAGGGTTTACCTATGGCTACACCTTC. It yields the protein CSVTGFTYGYTF. Full variable domain (remainder filled in from reference TRBV29-1 and TRBJ1-2): SAVISQKPSRDICQRGTSLTIQCQVDSQVTMMFWYRQQPGQSLTLIATANQGSEATYESGFVIDKFPISRPNLTFSTLTVSNMSPEDSSIYLCSVTGFTYGYTFGSGTRLTVV.

The rearrangement links TRBV7-9 to TRBJ1-2, with 8 bases that match TRBD1. This CDR3 is built from 14 residues. J lost 8 bases, V lost 5 bases, and 10 bases had no gene match. CDR1 and CDR2 (germline): SEHNR, FQNEAQ (reference sequence). The CDR3 protein is CASSTPPDRVGYTF. CDR3 sequence (DNA): TGTGCCAGCAGCACTCCACCGGACAGGGTCGGCTACACCTTC.

The chain is built from TRBV9 and TRBJ2-1, with 9 nucleotides matching TRBD1. V lost 2 bases, J lost 6 bases, and 3 bases stayed unmatched. Per the germline V gene, CDR1 is SGDLS and CDR2 is YYNGEE. CDR3 size: 14 residues. CDR3 nucleotides: TGTGCCAGCAGCGTCGGGACAGGGTTCAATGAGCAGTTCTTC. Its translation is CASSVGTGFNEQFF.

The chain couples TRBV19 to TRBJ1-5; D is perhaps TRBD1 (6 bases). V was pared by 7 bases and J by 5 bases, with 15 bases between. The CDR3 has 14 residues. From germline, CDR1 is LNHDA and CDR2 SQIVND (reference sequence). The CDR3 DNA sequence: TGTGCCAGTACCCAAACGGGACATCATCAGCCCCAGCATTTT. Protein sequence: CASTQTGHHQPQHF.

This chain links TRBV6-1 with TRBJ2-7, with 7 nucleotides matching TRBD2. There are 12 residues in the CDR3. The germline CDR1 and CDR2 sequences are MNHNS and SASEGT. The V segment lost 6 bases and the J segment 4 bases; nucleotides outside the gene matches: 3. The CDR3 sequence: CASRPGGYEQYF. As DNA, the CDR3 is TGTGCCAGCAGGCCGGGGGGATACGAGCAGTACTTC.

V and J are TRBV7-3 and TRBJ2-6, with D unresolved. The CDR3 is made up of 13 amino acids. Germline values: CDR1 SGHTA, CDR2 FQGTGA. The V gene lost 4 bases and the J gene lost 1 base, with 2 bases spanning the gap. The CDR3 DNA follows: TGTGCCAGCAGCTCTTCTGGGGCCAACGTCCTGACTTTC. Translated: CASSSSGANVLTF. Drawing the rest from reference TRBV7-3 and TRBJ2-6, the complete variable domain is GAGVSQTPSNKVTEKGKYVELRCDPISGHTALYWYRQSLGQGPEFLIYFQGTGAADDSGLPNDRFFAVRPEGSVSTLKIQRTERGDSAVYLCASSSSGANVLTFGAGSRLTVL.

This clone has a count of ten or more. This chain uses TRBV11-3 with TRBJ1-1; D remains unclear. Germline-derived CDR1 and CDR2 are SGHNT and YENEEA. V lost 1 base, J lost 1 base, and 7 bases lay in between. The CDR3 contains 14 residues. The CDR3 reads CASSLGLGNTEAFF. The CDR3, as DNA: TGTGCCAGCAGCTTAGGACTCGGGAACACTGAAGCTTTCTTT.